This TCR beta chain derives from a study of CD8+CD57+ T cells in acquired aplastic anemia. On the study more broadly: Yields of DNA that came from sorted CD4+ and CD8+ cells averaged about 3.5 ug. Study-wide results and caveats: A set of roughly 27 CD8+ CDR3 sequences was shared between patients and controls, and these sequences appeared highly expressed in patients.

The table lists this clonotype with a few counts. Its target is not known. Looked up from germline, CDR1 is SNHLY and CDR2 is FYNNEI. This CDR3 comprises 15 residues. V shed 7 bases and J shed 4 bases, with 16 bases lying between them. Only patients with CD8+CD57+ cell expansion on flow cytometry were chosen for sequencing. The diagnosis in all patients was severe acquired aplastic anemia. The use of genomic DNA as template underpinned the TCR beta VDJ and CDR3 profiling. Using its own MiXCR run on the reads, TCRdb lists one record per CDR3 protein. Of some 170,000 distinct CDR3 sequences in the sample, around half were seen once.

The sequence was obtained from a human donor with aplastic anemia. The material sequenced was sorted CD4+, CD8+, or CD8+CD57+ T cells (not recorded which) from PBMCs. The chain combines TRBV2 with TRBJ2-2; no reliable D call. The chain's CDR3 is CASTTDWISTGELFF. The DNA of the CDR3 is TGTGCCAGCACTACCGATTGGATAAGCACCGGGGAGCTGTTTTTT.